What follows describes a single TCR beta chain. The data stem from a study of CD8+ T cells in alopecia areata. Documented treatment: oral pan-JAK inhibitor, 5-10 mg twice daily. Peripheral blood and lesional scalp punch biopsies were taken from alopecia areata patients. Sequencing used cDNA as its template, made by extracting RNA and reverse transcribing it. The repertoire was sequenced with immunoSEQ multiplex PCR; TCRdb's copy has only in-frame clones and lacks some. This sample yields 200,000 to 250,000 clones, of which roughly 40% are seen a single time; 2% to 3% belongs to the top ten. The clonotype comes from a human donor with alopecia areata. The material sequenced was CD4+ T cells sorted from blood, taken at approximately week 36, from a patient treated with tofacitinib.

The CDR3 DNA reads TGCGCCAGCAGACCGGTAACGGTACAAGAGACCCAGTACTTC. As protein: CASRPVTVQETQYF. The rearrangement uses TRBV5-1 and TRBJ2-5; D gene uncertain. The V gene's germline CDR1 is SGHRS and CDR2 YFSETQ. This CDR3 is 14 amino acids long. The V and J ends lost 5 bases and 2 bases respectively, with 13 bases between them.